This TCR beta chain is from a study of response to subunit inactivated influenza vaccine. The CDR3 has 17 residues. TCRdb used MiXCR to reprocess the RT-PCR reads, holding one entry per CDR3 protein. The sample includes over 400,000 distinct CDR3 sequences, 10% to 15% of them seen just once. Sequencing was performed on PBMCs from blood, taken about 6 weeks after vaccination. V is TRBV21-1 and J is TRBJ2-4; TRBD1, as called in the table, went unchecked against the DNA. TRBV21-1 is marked as a pseudogene. The receptor comes from a man aged 45 to 65 who received an inactivated influenza vaccine. The CDR3 DNA reads as TGTGCCAGCAGCAAAGCTAGACAGGGACAGACCAAAAACATTCAGTACTTC. Translated, it gives CASSKARQGQTKNIQYF.